Below, 30 T cell receptor beta chains from the same sample are listed, as sequenced in a study of blood T cell repertoires in COVID-19. Assay: immunoSEQ multiplex PCR; the TCRdb copy retains only in-frame clones and omits some. This repertoire shows about 100,000 clones, approximately 86% found once; its top ten account for roughly 3%. The sequenced sample was PBMCs or T cells enriched from blood (not recorded which). These TCRs come from a woman aged 50 to 60 who had recovered from COVID-19.

DNA for the CDR3: TGCAGCGTTGGAGGGACAGGGGGTGCTTGGGGCTACACCTTC. Its translation: CSVGGTGGAWGYTF. The chain combines TRBV29-1 with TRBJ1-2; TRBD1 matches at 11 bases. CDR3 length equals 14 residues. Germline V lookup: CDR1 SQVTM, CDR2 ANQGSEA. V gave up 4 bases and J gave up 8 bases; unmatched junction bases: 9.

The chain is built from TRBV5-6 and TRBJ2-7; no definite D call. The CDR3 is 13 residues long. V gave up 2 bases and J gave up 3 bases, with 9 bases separating them. Germline V lookup: CDR1 SGHDT, CDR2 YYEEEE. The CDR3 protein is CASSFGSVYEQYF. The CDR3 DNA is TGTGCCAGCAGCTTTGGCTCCGTCTACGAGCAGTACTTC.

The gene calls are TRBV27 and TRBJ1-2; 9 bases align to TRBD1. After removal of 4 bases from V and 2 bases from J, the junction contained 11 bases not matched to a gene. Per germline, CDR1 MNHEY and CDR2 SMNVEV (reference sequence). This CDR3 contains 17 residues. The CDR3 DNA sequence: TGTGCCAGCAGTTCCCCATCGATACAGGGGGCCAACTATGGCTACACCTTC. Its protein is CASSSPSIQGANYGYTF.

This rearrangement joins TRBV5-1 to TRBJ1-3; 9 bases match TRBD1. V lost 4 bases and J lost 0; bases outside the gene matches: 5. Germline CDR1 reads SGHRS; CDR2 reads YFSETQ. This CDR3 has 16 amino acids. CDR3 coding DNA: TGCGCCAGCAGCCAGGGACAGGGCTTCTCTGGAAACACCATATATTTT. As protein: CASSQGQGFSGNTIYF.

The CDR3 DNA reads as TGTGCCAGCAGCTTAGATTCAGGGGGTAGCACAGATACGCAGTATTTT. Protein: CASSLDSGGSTDTQYF. The V gene is TRBV7-9, the J gene TRBJ2-3; 7 nucleotides match TRBD1. Germline values: CDR1 SEHNR, CDR2 FQNEAQ (reference sequence). CDR3 length: 16 amino acids. After removal of 1 base from V and 0 bases from J, the junction contained 4 bases not matched to a gene.

The V gene is TRBV5-1, the J gene TRBJ2-5, with 10 bases lining up with TRBD2. CDR1 and CDR2 (germline): SGHRS, YFSETQ. Trimming took 5 bases from V and 4 from J; bases not matched to a gene: 2. This CDR3 region has 13 residues. The CDR3 DNA reads as TGCGCCAGCAGGCCTAGCGGGGGAGAGACCCAGTACTTC. Translated: CASRPSGGETQYF.

The chain combines TRBV30 with TRBJ1-1; tentative D call: TRBD1 (5 bases). CDR3 size: 12 residues. Trimming removed 1 base from V and 8 bases from J, with 11 bases in between. The germline V gene has CDR1 GTSNPN and CDR2 SVGIG (reference sequence). DNA of the CDR3: TGTGCCTGGAGTGACCAGGGTGGCGAAGCTTTCTTT. The encoded protein is CAWSDQGGEAFF.

CDR3 nucleotides: TGTGCCAGCAGCCCCAAGGGACTGGGAGGAAGAGAAAAACTGTTTTTT. The encoded protein is CASSPKGLGGREKLFF. J is TRBJ1-4 and V is TRBV14; tentative D call: TRBD1 (5 bases). This CDR3 has 16 amino acids. Trimming removed 4 bases from V and 8 bases from J, with 20 bases in between. Germline assignment: CDR1 SGHDN and CDR2 FVKESK.

The genes are TRBV5-5 and TRBJ1-4; D is unclear. CDR3 length: 16 amino acids. Trimming shortened V by 2 bases and J by 0 bases, and 11 bases separated the two germline ends. Per the germline V gene, CDR1 is SGHKS and CDR2 is YYEKEE (reference sequence). CDR3 sequence: CASSLKSGTTNEKLFF. CDR3 in DNA: TGTGCCAGCAGCTTAAAGTCCGGGACAACTAATGAAAAACTGTTTTTT. Supplemented by reference TRBV5-5 and TRBJ1-4, the full variable domain reads DAGVTQSPTHLIKTRGQQVTLRCSPISGHKSVSWYQQVLGQGPQFIFQYYEKEERGRGNFPDRFSARQFPNYSSELNVNALLLGDSALYLCASSLKSGTTNEKLFFGSGTQLSVL.

This clone has just one count. The J gene is TRBJ2-1, the V gene TRBV7-6; TRBD2 is a possible D gene (5 bases). This CDR3 is 16 amino acids long. Per germline, CDR1 SGHVS and CDR2 FNYEAQ. The V end was cut by 5 bases, the J end by 0 bases, with 14 bases between. This CDR3 is CASSRSGESSYNEQFF. Written as DNA, the CDR3 is TGTGCCAGCAGCCGTTCCGGGGAGAGCTCCTACAATGAGCAGTTCTTC.

V is TRBV5-1 and J is TRBJ1-6, with unresolved D. The CDR3 extends over 15 amino acids. Trimming left V 6 bases short and J 8 bases short, with 18 bases between. Germline loops: CDR1 SGHRS, CDR2 YFSETQ. The CDR3 loop reads CASTPRSSLDSPLHF. The CDR3 DNA follows: TGCGCCAGCACGCCCCGGAGCAGCCTGGATTCACCCCTCCACTTT.

V usage is TRBV18 and J usage is TRBJ2-1; no definite D call. The V end was cut by 3 bases, the J end by 8 bases, with 11 bases between. The CDR3 spans 13 residues. From germline, CDR1 is KGHSH and CDR2 LQKENI. CDR3 amino acids: CASSPNNSDEQFF. In DNA, the CDR3 is TGTGCCAGCTCACCGAATAACTCTGATGAGCAGTTCTTC.

V and J are TRBV27 and TRBJ1-6; TRBD1 might be the D (5 bases). CDR3 length: 14 amino acids. Germline V gene sequence: CDR1 MNHEY, CDR2 SMNVEV (reference sequence). V was trimmed by 3 bases and J by 7 bases, leaving 10 bases between them. CDR3 sequence reads: CASSFGGRNSPLHF. In DNA form, the CDR3 reads TGTGCCAGCAGTTTCGGGGGTCGGAATTCACCCCTCCACTTT.

The CDR3 nucleotides read TGTGCCACCAGTGATACCGGGAGAGCCACCGGGGAGCTGTTTTTT. This codes for CATSDTGRATGELFF. This chain uses TRBV24-1 with TRBJ2-2; D is perhaps TRBD2 (6 bases). The CDR3 contains 15 residues. Trimming took off 3 bases at V and 4 bases at J, with 11 bases between the two ends. In germline, CDR1 is KGHDR, CDR2 SFDVKD.

CDR3 sequence (DNA): TGCGCCAGCAATTACAGCAAGAAAACTAATGAAAAACTGTTTTTT. Translating it yields CASNYSKKTNEKLFF. This rearrangement joins TRBV5-1 to TRBJ1-4; D ambiguous. Germline CDR1 is SGHRS and CDR2 is YFSETQ. V lost 6 bases, J lost 1 base, and 13 bases lay in between. This CDR3 is 15 amino acids long. The complete variable domain, with remaining parts taken from reference TRBV5-1 and TRBJ1-4, reads KAGVTQTPRYLIKTRGQQVTLSCSPISGHRSVSWYQQTPGQGLQFLFEYFSETQRNKGNFPGRFSGRQFSNSRSEMNVSTLELGDSALYLCASNYSKKTNEKLFFGSGTQLSVL.

The chain couples TRBV13 to TRBJ1-2; TRBD1 aligns across 10 bases. Per the germline V gene, CDR1 is PRHDT and CDR2 is FYEKMQ (reference sequence). This CDR3 spans 16 amino acids. The V gene end was trimmed by 3 bases and the J gene end by 7 bases; junction bases not matched to a gene: 11. CDR3 DNA sequence: TGTGCCAGCAGCTTTCCTCAGGACAGGGGGTTTTCTGGCTACACCTTC. As protein: CASSFPQDRGFSGYTF.

This clone has ten or more counts. The V and J genes are TRBV4-1 and TRBJ2-3; 7 bases line up with TRBD2. Germline values: CDR1 MGHRA, CDR2 YSYEKL. This CDR3 region has 15 residues. Trimming removed 0 bases from V and 4 bases from J; junction bases left unmatched: 4. The CDR3 spells CASSQEVGGSDTQYF. The CDR3 DNA is TGCGCCAGCAGCCAAGAGGTCGGGGGGTCAGATACGCAGTATTTT.

This chain joins TRBV6-1 and TRBJ2-3, with 7 bases lining up with TRBD1. The germline V gene has CDR1 MNHNS and CDR2 SASEGT. The CDR3 is 16 residues long. The V segment lost 4 bases and the J segment 6 bases; nucleotides outside the gene matches: 13. The CDR3 DNA reads TGTGCCAGCAGTGGGTGGACAGGATACAGTTTGGATACGCAGTATTTT. Residues: CASSGWTGYSLDTQYF.

The DNA for the CDR3 is TGTGCCAGCTGGGCAGGGGCGACCTTAGGGGGGGCCAACGTCCTGACTTTC. It is translated as CASWAGATLGGANVLTF. The genes are TRBV2 and TRBJ2-6; TRBD1 might be the D (6 bases). The V end was cut by 8 bases, the J end by 4 bases, with 21 bases between. CDR3 length: 17 amino acids. Germline lookup yields CDR1 SNHLY and CDR2 FYNNEI.

V gene TRBV6-5 combines with J gene TRBJ1-5; TRBD1 might be the D (6 bases). Between the trimmed V and J ends, which lost 6 bases and 1 base, there was a span of 7 bases. CDR1 and CDR2 from the germline V gene are MNHEY and SVGAGI. The CDR3 contains 13 residues. The CDR3 bases are TGTGCCAGCAGAGACAGGAGCAATCAGCCCCAGCATTTT. Amino acids: CASRDRSNQPQHF.

This rearrangement joins TRBV19 to TRBJ1-1; D unresolved. Trimming stripped 5 bases from V and 0 bases from J, with 13 bases between. The CDR3 consists of 15 residues. CDR1 is LNHDA, CDR2 SQIVND, per germline (reference sequence). The DNA of the CDR3 is TGTGCCAGTAGTGCGGCGGGCCTTATGAACACTGAAGCTTTCTTT. Amino acid sequence: CASSAAGLMNTEAFF.

The rearrangement links TRBV5-4 to TRBJ1-1, with TRBD1 as a possible D gene (6 bases). The CDR3 runs 13 residues. Trimming took off 2 bases at V and 5 bases at J, with 10 bases between the two ends. Looked up from germline, CDR1 is SGHNT and CDR2 is YYREEE (reference sequence). CDR3 protein: CASSLTGKTEAFF. CDR3 DNA: TGTGCCAGCAGCTTAACAGGGAAGACTGAAGCTTTCTTT.

The chain uses TRBV6-5 and TRBJ1-1; no clear D. CDR1 and CDR2 (germline): MNHEY, SVGAGI. This CDR3 comprises 15 residues. V lost 1 base, J lost 5 bases, and 14 bases lay in between. The CDR3 here is CASSYWSEGKTEAFF. The DNA for the CDR3 is TGTGCCAGCAGTTACTGGTCCGAGGGAAAAACTGAAGCTTTCTTT.

The rearrangement uses TRBV27 and TRBJ2-7, with 10 bases fitting TRBD2. CDR1 is MNHEY and CDR2 is SMNVEV in the germline V gene (reference sequence). V was clipped by 4 bases and J by 3 bases; unmatched bases: 6. This CDR3 has 15 amino acids. Written as DNA, the CDR3 is TGTGCCAGCAGTTCCCCTAGCGGGAGCTTCTACGAGCAGTACTTC. It translates to CASSSPSGSFYEQYF.

The chain is built from TRBV5-6 and TRBJ2-1, with 8 positions matching TRBD2. V gave up 4 bases and J gave up 8 bases; unmatched junction bases: 14. Germline V CDR1 and CDR2: SGHDT, YYEEEE. This CDR3 has 16 amino acids. CDR3 loop: CASSLRLRGGSDEQFF. In DNA form, the CDR3 reads TGTGCCAGCAGCCTCCGGCTCCGGGGGGGCAGCGATGAGCAGTTCTTC.

The J gene is TRBJ2-2, the V gene TRBV27, with D maybe TRBD1 (5 bases). The CDR3 has 16 amino acids. Germline V gives CDR1 MNHEY, CDR2 SMNVEV (reference sequence). Trimming left V 4 bases short and J 1 base short, with 13 bases between. For the CDR3, the DNA is TGTGCCAGCAGTTCCCAGGGCAGAAGGAACACCGGGGAGCTGTTTTTT. This encodes CASSSQGRRNTGELFF.

The chain couples TRBV5-1 to TRBJ2-3; 7 bases map to TRBD2. The CDR3 runs to 17 residues. J was trimmed by 2 bases and V by 5 bases; bases with no gene match: 14. Germline CDR1 and CDR2: SGHRS and YFSETQ. The CDR3: CASRPPLAGDPTDTQYF. The DNA for the CDR3 is TGCGCCAGCAGACCTCCTTTGGCGGGGGACCCCACAGATACGCAGTATTTT.

The V call is TRBV3-1 (or the pseudogene TRBV3-2), the J call TRBJ2-3; no clear D. This CDR3 is 11 amino acids long. In germline, CDR1 is LGHDT, CDR2 YNNKEL (reference sequence). V was trimmed by 5 bases and J by 6 bases, leaving 6 bases between them. The CDR3 here is CASSNWDTQYF. The CDR3 nucleotides read TGTGCCAGCAGCAACTGGGATACGCAGTATTTT.

The rearrangement joins TRBV6-2 or TRBV6-3 to TRBJ2-1, with D unresolved. This CDR3 has 11 residues. Germline V CDR1 and CDR2: MNHEY, SVGEGT. Trimming took 2 bases from V and 9 from J, leaving 5 bases between them. The CDR3 loop reads CASSYLREQFF. The CDR3 DNA reads TGTGCCAGCAGTTACCTCCGTGAGCAGTTCTTC.

The chain carries TRBV5-1 and TRBJ1-4, with TRBD1 matching over 8 bases. The ends lost 1 base at V and 2 bases at J; junction bases unmatched: 1. Germline CDR1 and CDR2: SGHRS and YFSETQ. This CDR3 spans 15 amino acids. This CDR3 is CASSLSGGTNEKLFF. Written as DNA, the CDR3 is TGCGCCAGCAGCTTGTCAGGGGGCACTAATGAAAAACTGTTTTTT.